This entry describes one T cell receptor (beta chain). Its antigen is unidentified. The sample belongs to a study of cytotoxic CD8 clonotypes in ibrutinib-treated CLL. About the research overall: The response samples were taken once patients had been treated for a median of about 12 months, range 6 to 36. Study-wide findings and caveats: Clonality went higher at ibrutinib response and then dropped back toward baseline at progression. Researchers report that baseline clonality outpaced age-matched healthy donors and tracked circulating CD8+ T-cell counts. The clonality rise at ibrutinib response reflected private clonotype expansion.

CDR1 is SGHRS, CDR2 YFSETQ, per germline. CDR3 size: 14 residues. V was pared by 6 bases and J by 0 bases, with 9 bases between. Clones were sequenced by immunoSEQ multiplex PCR, and TCRdb holds only the in-frame ones, with some missing. This repertoire shows around 310,000 clones, about 77% found once; its top ten account for more than 6%. The TCR was taken from a human donor with chronic lymphocytic leukemia. This material consisted of PBMCs, taken before ibrutinib treatment. This chain links TRBV5-1 with TRBJ2-2, with D possibly TRBD1 on 6 matching bases. The CDR3 DNA reads as TGCGCCAGCACCGGGGACACGAACACCGGGGAGCTGTTTTTT. Amino acids: CASTGDTNTGELFF.